This T cell receptor (beta chain) is drawn from a study of cytomegalovirus exposure and HLA in healthy donors. V lost 5 bases to trimming and J lost 6 bases; unmatched junction nucleotides: 12. CDR3 length equals 16 residues. Germline assignment: CDR1 SGHVS and CDR2 FNYEAQ. PCR was performed using 60 Vbeta and 13 Jbeta primers. Assay: immunoSEQ multiplex PCR; the TCRdb copy retains only in-frame clones and omits some. The sample consists of about 160,000 clones, over 60% of them appearing once. The chain employs TRBV7-6 and TRBJ2-1; 8 bases are shared with TRBD2. The receptor's source is a woman younger than 30 in good health and CMV-seronegative. The sample consisted of PBMCs. The CDR3 loop is CASSPRRGLESNEQFF. The CDR3 DNA reads TGTGCCAGCAGCCCGAGAAGGGGACTAGAATCCAATGAGCAGTTCTTC.